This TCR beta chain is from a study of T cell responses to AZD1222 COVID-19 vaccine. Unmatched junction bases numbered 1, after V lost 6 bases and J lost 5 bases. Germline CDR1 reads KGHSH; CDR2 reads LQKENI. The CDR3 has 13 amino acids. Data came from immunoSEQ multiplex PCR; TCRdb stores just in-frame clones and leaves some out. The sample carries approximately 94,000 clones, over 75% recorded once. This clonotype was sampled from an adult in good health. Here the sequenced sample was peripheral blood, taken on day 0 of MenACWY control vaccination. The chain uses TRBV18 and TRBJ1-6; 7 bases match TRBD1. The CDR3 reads CASSQGDNSPLHF. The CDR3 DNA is TGTGCCAGCTCGCAGGGGGATAATTCACCCCTCCACTTT.